The 3 T cell receptor beta chains reported below all come from one sample, sequenced in a study of low-dose radiotherapy and immunotherapy resistance in tumors. With TRAV- and TRBV-specific primers, first-strand cDNA was made, covering the alpha and beta chains. TCRs were put through 20 PCR cycles of amplification with Phusion. A constant-region primer and the V-primer adapter served as the primer pair. TCRdb called the reads again in MiXCR, with one record for every CDR3 protein. The sample shows 6,000 to 6,500 distinct CDR3 sequences, 60% to 75% of them seen only once. The receptors shown here come from a human donor with advanced metastatic prostate, ovarian, gallbladder or colorectal cancer (not recorded which). This table probably holds off-target reads from a library built for another chain.

In its sample, this clonotype was seen a few times. This chain connects TRBV5-1 to TRBJ1-1; 9 nucleotides agree with TRBD1. CDR3 length equals 16 residues. CDR1 and CDR2 from the germline V gene are SGHRS and YFSETQ. V lost 1 base to trimming and J lost 2 bases; unmatched junction nucleotides: 6. CDR3 sequence reads: CASSLKGTGINTEAFF. Here the CDR3 DNA reads TGCGCCAGCAGCTTGAAGGGGACAGGGATAAACACTGAAGCTTTCTTT. The full variable domain, completed using reference TRBV5-1 and TRBJ1-1, is KAGVTQTPRYLIKTRGQQVTLSCSPISGHRSVSWYQQTPGQGLQFLFEYFSETQRNKGNFPGRFSGRQFSNSRSEMNVSTLELGDSALYLCASSLKGTGINTEAFFGQGTRLTVV.

The J gene is TRBJ2-1, the V gene TRBV24-1, with D possibly called TRBD1 or TRBD2 (5 bases each). CDR1 is KGHDR, CDR2 SFDVKD, per germline. V was pared by 3 bases and J by 5 bases, with 13 bases between. The CDR3 is 15 amino acids. Written as DNA, the CDR3 is TGTGCCACCAGTGATCCGGGACCCGGGGACAATGAGCAGTTCTTC. As protein: CATSDPGPGDNEQFF.

In nucleotides, the CDR3 is TGTGCCAGCAGCTCGTCCTGGGGCTCCTCCTACGAGCAGTACTTC. This translates into CASSSSWGSSYEQYF. The genes are TRBV7-9 and TRBJ2-7; D possibly corresponds to TRBD1 (5 bases). The germline V gene has CDR1 SEHNR and CDR2 FQNEAQ (reference sequence). V was trimmed by 4 bases and J by 0 bases, leaving 13 bases between them. The CDR3 extends over 15 amino acids.